Listed here are 11 T cell receptor beta chains from one sample, sequenced in a study of blood T cell repertoires in COVID-19. Clones were sequenced by immunoSEQ multiplex PCR, and TCRdb holds only the in-frame ones, with some missing. Among about 50,000 clones listed, about 78% were seen once. Sequenced: peripheral blood. These receptors were taken from a man between 45 and 60 years old with active or convalescent COVID-19.

This chain connects TRBV5-6 to TRBJ1-1; D might be TRBD1 (6 bases). CDR1 and CDR2 from the germline V gene are SGHDT and YYEEEE. Trimming removed 4 bases from V and 6 bases from J, with 16 bases in between. The CDR3 consists of 14 residues. CDR3 DNA sequence: TGTGCCAGCAGCGAACAGGGCGTTAGTCCTGAAGCTTTCTTT. Translation gives CASSEQGVSPEAFF.

The chain joins TRBV5-1 to TRBJ2-5; the D gene is possibly TRBD2 (5 bases). From germline, CDR1 is SGHRS and CDR2 YFSETQ. V lost 1 base to trimming and J lost 0 bases, with 7 bases between them. The CDR3 is 14 residues long. CDR3 region: CASSLRGYQETQYF. The CDR3 DNA reads TGCGCCAGCAGCTTGAGAGGGTACCAAGAGACCCAGTACTTC.

This clone was counted between two and nine times. The genes are TRBV15 and TRBJ1-2; D unresolved. Per germline, CDR1 LNHNV and CDR2 YYDKDF (reference sequence). This CDR3 has 14 amino acids. V gave up 2 bases and J gave up 1 base, with 8 bases separating them. The CDR3 DNA follows: TGTGCCACCAGCAGACCCGTCGTTAACTATGGCTACACCTTC. This gives the protein CATSRPVVNYGYTF.

The rearrangement links TRBV7-2 to TRBJ2-1; possibly TRBD2 for D (5 bases). V was trimmed by 1 base and J by 4 bases, leaving 14 bases between them. CDR3 length: 16 amino acids. Germline values: CDR1 SGHTA, CDR2 FQGNSA. The CDR3: CASSLGDGGPYNEQFF. CDR3 in DNA: TGTGCCAGCAGCTTAGGAGATGGCGGGCCGTACAATGAGCAGTTCTTC.

This clone was observed a few times. V usage is TRBV7-3 and J usage is TRBJ1-1; D might be TRBD1 (5 bases). The CDR3 contains 13 residues. The V and J ends lost 2 bases and 6 bases respectively, with 10 bases between them. Germline CDR1 is SGHTA and CDR2 is FQGTGA. CDR3 nucleotides: TGTGCCAGCAGCTTAGGGGCATTGGCTGAAGCTTTCTTT. Translating gives CASSLGALAEAFF.

This clone has just one count. The V and J genes are TRBV11-2 and TRBJ2-1; TRBD2 might be the D (6 bases). V was pared by 1 base and J by 7 bases, with 11 bases between. There are 14 residues in the CDR3. Germline CDR1 and CDR2: SGHAT and FQNNGV. The CDR3 sequence is CASSLGGRSNEQFF. As DNA, the CDR3 is TGTGCCAGCAGCTTAGGAGGGAGGTCTAATGAGCAGTTCTTC.

V and J are TRBV7-3 and TRBJ2-1, with D possibly being TRBD1 (6 bases). The CDR3 runs 13 residues. Trimming cost V 5 bases and J 9 bases, with 14 bases left between them. Germline CDR1 and CDR2: SGHTA and FQGTGA. CDR3 DNA sequence: TGTGCCAGCAGCATAGACAGGTCCAGTGAGCAGTTCTTC. It specifies CASSIDRSSEQFF.

The chain has TRBV19 and TRBJ2-3, with 9 nucleotides matching TRBD1. This CDR3 comprises 17 residues. Germline trimming cut 5 bases from V and 4 bases from J; bases unmatched to any gene: 13. The germline V gene encodes CDR1 LNHDA and CDR2 SQIVND (reference sequence). The CDR3 nucleotides read TGTGCCAGTAGTGGAGAGCCCGGGACAGGGACGGCAGATACGCAGTATTTT. It codes for CASSGEPGTGTADTQYF. Together with reference TRBV19 and TRBJ2-3, the CDR3 gives the full variable domain: DGGITQSPKYLFRKEGQNVTLSCEQNLNHDAMYWYRQDPGQGLRLIYYSQIVNDFQKGDIAEGYSVSREKKESFPLTVTSAQKNPTAFYLCASSGEPGTGTADTQYFGPGTRLTVL.

This clone showed up just once. The chain uses TRBV5-6 and TRBJ2-3, with 11 bases matching TRBD2. Germline V gene data show CDR1 as SGHDT and CDR2 as YYEEEE. The CDR3 totals 15 residues. J was trimmed by 5 bases and V by 4 bases; bases with no gene match: 6. The CDR3 nucleotides are TGTGCCAGCAGCCTTCTAGCGGGGGGACGAGATACGCAGTATTTT. Translated: CASSLLAGGRDTQYF.

This clone was seen a single time. The chain employs TRBV18 and TRBJ2-5; TRBD2 matches at 14 bases. The V segment lost 3 bases and the J segment 2 bases; nucleotides outside the gene matches: 5. The CDR3 has 17 amino acids. Germline CDR1 and CDR2: KGHSH and LQKENI. The CDR3 coding sequence is TGTGCCAGCTCACCTAGTAGGACTAGCGGGAGGCAAGAGACCCAGTACTTC. Translating it yields CASSPSRTSGRQETQYF.

In regard to this clone: One junction end disagrees with the germline gene, perhaps due to a read error. The DNA of the CDR3 is TGTGCCAGCAGCTACCAGCGGGGGGGAACGAATGAGCAGCTCTTC. The encoded protein is CASSYQRGGTNEQLF. The chain combines TRBV11-1 with TRBJ2-1; 10 nucleotides line up with TRBD2. The CDR3 is 15 residues long. The germline CDR1 and CDR2 sequences are SGHAT and FQDESV (reference sequence).